The rows below give T cell receptor beta chains drawn from one sample of a study of T cells in Graves' hyperthyroidism and ophthalmopathy. TCRdb re-called the multiplex PCR reads with MiXCR, one entry per CDR3 protein. Of hundreds of thousands of distinct CDR3 sequences listed, 15% to 20% were seen once; the top ten hold 3.5% to 4%. The sequenced sample consisted of blood. The receptors derive from a woman aged 25-40 years with Graves' hyperthyroidism. Both conserved end residues are part of each CDR3. A D gene is named only where the DNA matches it firmly. Clone size appears in some rows only: once, few, many, or a class for an expanded clone.

d_call,cdr3_length,j_call,clone_size,v_call,cdr3_aa,cdr3_nt
.,12,TRBJ1-5,many,TRBV20-1,CSASEGLGPQHF,TGCAGTGCTTCCGAGGGATTGGGGCCCCAGCATTTT
TRBD2,15,TRBJ2-7,once,TRBV2,CASTPGLANTYEQYF,TGTGCCAGCACCCCGGGACTAGCGAATACCTACGAGCAGTACTTC
TRBD1,16,TRBJ1-1,.,TRBV12-5,CASGLATGARNTEAFF,TGTGCTAGTGGTTTGGCCACAGGGGCAAGGAACACTGAAGCTTTCTTT
TRBD1,13,TRBJ2-7,once,TRBV28,CAWWDRGRNEQYF,TGTGCCTGGTGGGACAGGGGGAGAAACGAGCAGTACTTC
TRBD1,15,TRBJ2-1,many,TRBV7-8,CASSPPDRGRDEQFF,TGTGCCAGCAGCCCTCCGGACAGGGGACGCGATGAGCAGTTCTTC
.,15,TRBJ2-3,many,TRBV11-2,CASSLKAGGTDTQYF,TGTGCCAGCAGCTTAAAGGCAGGCGGCACAGATACGCAGTATTTT
TRBD1,18,TRBJ1-1,many,TRBV11-2,CASSTPRTGMGRLPEAFF,TGTGCCAGCAGCACTCCGAGGACAGGGATGGGGCGGCTTCCTGAAGCTTTCTTT
.,13,TRBJ2-7,few,TRBV18,CASSPATSYEQYF,TGTGCCAGCTCACCCGCTACCTCCTACGAGCAGTACTTC
.,17,TRBJ1-2,many,TRBV2,CASSEAGLPLGDYGYTF,TGTGCCAGCAGTGAAGCAGGCCTGCCGCTAGGGGACTATGGCTACACCTTC
.,16,TRBJ2-2,many,TRBV24-1,CATSWGEGGRPGELFF,TGTGCCACCAGTTGGGGCGAGGGGGGGAGGCCCGGGGAGCTGTTTTTT
TRBD2,14,TRBJ2-1,many,TRBV30,CAFRLAGSYNEQFF,TGTGCCTTCCGCCTAGCGGGCTCCTACAATGAGCAGTTCTTC
.,17,TRBJ2-1,few,TRBV7-3,CASSEWRGSSSYNEQFF,TGTGCCAGCAGTGAATGGAGGGGATCGAGCTCCTACAATGAGCAGTTCTTC
TRBD1,14,TRBJ2-1,many,TRBV30,CAWSLGQGDNEQFF,TGTGCCTGGAGCTTAGGACAGGGAGACAATGAGCAGTTCTTC
.,13,TRBJ1-4,many,TRBV20-1,CSAQRPTNEKLFF,TGCAGTGCTCAGAGGCCAACTAATGAAAAACTGTTTTTT
.,17,TRBJ1-1,many,TRBV2,CASSDALRGHSNTEAFF,TGTGCCAGCAGCGACGCCCTAAGGGGACACTCGAACACTGAAGCTTTCTTT